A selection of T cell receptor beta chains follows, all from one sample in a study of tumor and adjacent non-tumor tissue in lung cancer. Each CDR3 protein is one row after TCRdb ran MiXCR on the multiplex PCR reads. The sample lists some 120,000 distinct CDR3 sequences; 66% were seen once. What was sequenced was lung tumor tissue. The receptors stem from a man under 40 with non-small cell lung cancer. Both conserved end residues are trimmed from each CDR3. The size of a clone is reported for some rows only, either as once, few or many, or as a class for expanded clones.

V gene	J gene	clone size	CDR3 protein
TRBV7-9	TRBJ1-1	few	ASSHTGQGRFEAF
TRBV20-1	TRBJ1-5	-	SAGGGASNQPQH
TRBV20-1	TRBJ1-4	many	SALAGDRDEKLF
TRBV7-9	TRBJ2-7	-	ASSRGTGNLYEQY
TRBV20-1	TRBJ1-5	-	STRDLLGYSNQPQH
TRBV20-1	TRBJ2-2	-	SASAGNTGELC
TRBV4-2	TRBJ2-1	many	ASSQEQVAGEQF
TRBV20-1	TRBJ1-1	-	SARVHGTADTEAF
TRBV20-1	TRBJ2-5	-	NARLAGETQY
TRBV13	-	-	AGSFRGRERSNQPQY
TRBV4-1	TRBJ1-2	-	AISQGPGSPGYYGYT
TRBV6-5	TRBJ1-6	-	ASCPAGGPGSPLH
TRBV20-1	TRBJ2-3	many	SARPPRQDPSTDTQY
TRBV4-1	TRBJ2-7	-	ANSQDLTGVPHYEQY
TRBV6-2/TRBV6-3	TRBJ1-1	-	ASSPMLEAF
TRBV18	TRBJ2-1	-	ASSPSSSGLAGYDEQF
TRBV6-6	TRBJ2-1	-	ASSGIARGHNNEQF
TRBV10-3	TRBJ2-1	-	AISERGLAGGSYNEQF
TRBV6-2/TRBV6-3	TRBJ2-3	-	ASSYSGPDTQY
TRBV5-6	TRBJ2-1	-	VSSSTGYNEQF
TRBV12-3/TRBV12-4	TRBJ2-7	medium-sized	ASSLQGASYEQY
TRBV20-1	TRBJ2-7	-	SARDSGSFPYEQY
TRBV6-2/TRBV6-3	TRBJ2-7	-	ASSYSTSIYVQY
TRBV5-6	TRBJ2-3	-	ASSLERFSSTDTQY
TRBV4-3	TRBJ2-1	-	VSSQEIGRLYNEQF
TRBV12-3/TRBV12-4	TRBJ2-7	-	ASGPRHGLNEQY
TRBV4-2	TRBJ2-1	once	ASSQMTRGAPNEQF
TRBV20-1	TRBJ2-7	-	SDSPPRGFHEQY